This T cell receptor (beta chain) was captured by sequencing in a study of cytomegalovirus exposure and HLA in healthy donors. The study, taken as a whole, reports: An analysis done earlier found most TCR beta V segments productive about 90% or about 30% of the time. Donors belonging to an Asian-associated ancestry cluster reportedly showed fewer N-insertions in productive TCRs than the 666-donor mean, according to what a later analysis found. Indistinguishable V segments such as TRBV6-2 and TRBV6-3 were excluded. Presence/absence analyses took donor sequencing depth as roughly uniform.

On this clone itself: Its target is not known. Within the sample, other DNA sequences also encode this same CDR3.

Primers included in the PCR were 60 Vbeta and 13 Jbeta primers. TCRdb's table, derived via immunoSEQ multiplex PCR, lists solely in-frame clones and lacks some. Here the sample spans around 150,000 clones, approximately 75% being singletons. In germline, CDR1 is MDHEN, CDR2 SYDVKM. The CDR3 has 13 residues. Trimming cost V 3 bases and J 1 base, with 6 bases left between them. Material for sequencing was PBMCs. This TCR derives from a middle-aged man in good health and CMV-seropositive. The chain combines TRBV28 with TRBJ1-1; D is ambiguous. The DNA of the CDR3 is TGTGCCAGCAGTTTCAGGCGGAACACTGAAGCTTTCTTT. It is translated as CASSFRRNTEAFF.